This T cell receptor (beta chain) is drawn from a study of blood T cell repertoires in COVID-19. At the level of the study: From T cells, B-cell-depleted T cells, or PBMCs came the material, which was cDNA or gDNA.

Participants were aged 18 to 89 years, lived in some 23 US areas, and enrolled virtually. Cohort assignment relied on participant-reported clinical history. Here immunoSEQ multiplex PCR was the method, and the copy in TCRdb shows in-frame clones only, minus some. Of about 210,000 clones detected, approximately 88% appear once; the ten largest clones hold about 2.5%. Material: PBMCs or T cells enriched from blood (not recorded which). The receptor was derived from a woman aged 40 to 50 with acute COVID-19.

Here the CDR3 reads CASSAYSDRGDETQYF. The CDR3 DNA sequence: TGTGCCAGCAGTGCGTATTCCGACAGGGGCGACGAGACCCAGTACTTC. The chain is built from TRBV2 and TRBJ2-5, with 8 bases lining up with TRBD1. Trimming took 4 bases from V and 5 from J; bases not matched to a gene: 12. From germline, CDR1 is SNHLY and CDR2 FYNNEI. The CDR3 is 16 amino acids.